One sample yielded the 17 T cell receptor beta chains listed below, sequenced in a study of chemoradiotherapy in HPV16-positive cancers. The repertoire was sequenced with immunoSEQ multiplex PCR; TCRdb's copy has only in-frame clones and lacks some. The sample holds several thousand clones; about 64% are singletons and the top ten take 4.5% to 6%. Sequencing was performed on tumor tissue, taken from a patient who underwent chemoradiotherapy. The receptor set was obtained from a human donor with HPV-associated anogenital cancer.

The chain joins TRBV5-1 to TRBJ2-1; 10 positions agree with TRBD2. The J segment lost 2 bases and the V segment lost 4 bases, leaving 6 bases of the junction unmatched. Germline values: CDR1 SGHRS, CDR2 YFSETQ. The CDR3 spans 16 residues. CDR3 DNA sequence: TGCGCCAGCAGCGATACCCTAGCGGGGGCCTACAATGAGCAGTTCTTC. This gives the protein CASSDTLAGAYNEQFF. The full variable domain, completed using reference TRBV5-1 and TRBJ2-1, is KAGVTQTPRYLIKTRGQQVTLSCSPISGHRSVSWYQQTPGQGLQFLFEYFSETQRNKGNFPGRFSGRQFSNSRSEMNVSTLELGDSALYLCASSDTLAGAYNEQFFGPGTRLTVL.

This chain links TRBV5-4 with TRBJ2-1; 8 bases line up with TRBD2. Germline lookup yields CDR1 SGHNT and CDR2 YYREEE (reference sequence). The V gene end was trimmed by 4 bases and the J gene end by 6 bases; junction bases not matched to a gene: 3. CDR3 size: 13 residues. CDR3 in amino acids: CASSAGRGNEQFF. CDR3 DNA sequence: TGTGCCAGCAGCGCCGGGAGGGGCAATGAGCAGTTCTTC.

This clone has just one count. The V call is TRBV5-1, the J call TRBJ1-4; D remains ambiguous. V was shortened by 7 bases and J by 7 bases, with 17 bases between the two germline ends. CDR3 length: 14 residues. Germline CDR1 is SGHRS and CDR2 is YFSETQ. The CDR3 is CASSEDWDGEKLFF. CDR3 coding DNA: TGCGCCAGCTCCGAGGACTGGGATGGTGAAAAACTGTTTTTT.

The chain combines TRBV19 with TRBJ2-2; 12 positions match TRBD2. This CDR3 comprises 16 residues. CDR1 LNHDA and CDR2 SQIVND come from the germline V gene (reference sequence). With 4 bases clipped from V and 4 bases from J, the junction kept 4 bases outside the gene matches. The CDR3 sequence is CASSTSGGAGTGELFF. In nucleotides, the CDR3 is TGTGCCAGTAGTACTAGCGGGGGGGCCGGCACCGGGGAGCTGTTTTTT.

This chain uses TRBV28 with TRBJ2-4; a possible D gene is TRBD1 (5 bases). The CDR3 sequence is 12 residues long. The V and J ends lost 11 bases and 2 bases respectively, with 10 bases between them. Germline V gives CDR1 MDHEN, CDR2 SYDVKM. The CDR3 nucleotides read TGTGCCGGGCAGGGTTCCAAAAACATTCAGTACTTC. It specifies CAGQGSKNIQYF.

This clone was seen more than once but under ten times. This chain links TRBV6-1 with TRBJ1-5; 8 bases align to TRBD1. The junction had 3 bases not matched to a gene; V was cut back by 4 bases and J by 1 base. Per the germline V gene, CDR1 is MNHNS and CDR2 is SASEGT. This CDR3 is built from 15 residues. The CDR3 nucleotides read TGTGCCAGCAGTGGGGACAGGTGGAGCAATCAGCCCCAGCATTTT. Amino acids: CASSGDRWSNQPQHF.

V gene TRBV28 combines with J gene TRBJ2-7; unclear D gene. V was trimmed by 6 bases and J by 0 bases, leaving 12 bases between them. The germline CDR1 and CDR2 sequences are MDHEN and SYDVKM. CDR3 length equals 14 residues. CDR3 in amino acids: CASSRHQTSYEQYF. Written as DNA, the CDR3 is TGTGCCAGCAGCAGACATCAAACCTCCTACGAGCAGTACTTC.

The chain uses TRBV6-4 and TRBJ2-2, with 8 bases that match TRBD2. The germline V gene encodes CDR1 MRHNA and CDR2 SNTAGT. The V and J ends lost 7 bases and 4 bases, in that order; junction bases with no gene match: 8. The CDR3 runs to 15 residues. The CDR3 loop is CASNPGGPGTGELFF. The DNA of the CDR3 is TGTGCCAGCAACCCGGGGGGGCCGGGCACCGGGGAGCTGTTTTTT.

CDR3 DNA sequence: TGTGCCAGCATTGGTCTGCAGGGAAACATTCAGTACTTC. This translates into CASIGLQGNIQYF. The rearrangement uses TRBV6-1 and TRBJ2-4; D is possibly TRBD1 (5 bases). V lost 7 bases to trimming and J lost 6 bases, with 13 bases between them. The CDR3 length is 13 residues. The germline gives CDR1 MNHNS, CDR2 SASEGT.

The chain links TRBV2 to TRBJ1-2, with a possible D match to TRBD1 (5 bases). This CDR3 has 14 residues. Trimming left V 3 bases short and J 5 bases short, with 13 bases between. The germline CDR1 and CDR2 sequences are SNHLY and FYNNEI. CDR3: CASSELGQLYGYTF. The DNA of the CDR3 is TGTGCCAGCAGTGAGCTGGGGCAGCTTTATGGCTACACCTTC.

The chain uses TRBV4-2 and TRBJ2-7; D gene unclear. The germline CDR1 and CDR2 sequences are LGHNA and YNFKEQ. The CDR3 runs to 11 residues. Trimming removed 6 bases at V and 4 bases at J, with 7 bases between. The CDR3 DNA sequence: TGTGCCAGCAGGGGTCCTTACGAGCAGTACTTC. Protein: CASRGPYEQYF.

V usage is TRBV6-1 and J usage is TRBJ2-1, with D unclear. Germline V lookup: CDR1 MNHNS, CDR2 SASEGT. This CDR3 has 14 amino acids. V gave up 1 base and J gave up 4 bases, with 8 bases separating them. The CDR3: CASSEVAGYNEQFF. The CDR3 bases are TGTGCCAGCAGTGAAGTGGCAGGTTACAATGAGCAGTTCTTC.

This chain joins TRBV7-2 and TRBJ2-2; 7 bases map to TRBD1. The CDR3 has 14 residues. The J segment lost 10 bases and the V segment lost 5 bases, leaving 10 bases of the junction unmatched. Looked up from germline, CDR1 is SGHTA and CDR2 is FQGNSA. CDR3 coding DNA: TGTGCCAGCAGCGCAGGACAGGTGACCCCGGAGCTGTTTTTT. Protein: CASSAGQVTPELFF.

The V call is TRBV5-4, the J call TRBJ2-5; D is possibly TRBD2 (5 bases). Between the trimmed V and J ends, which lost 1 base and 2 bases, there was a span of 9 bases. There are 14 residues in the CDR3. The germline V gene has CDR1 SGHNT and CDR2 YYREEE (reference sequence). CDR3 nucleotide sequence: TGTGCCAGCAGCTTGACGGGGTCTCAAGAGACCCAGTACTTC. It specifies CASSLTGSQETQYF.

The chain's CDR3 is CASSFVVGEAGRQGLGNQPQHF. CDR3 sequence (DNA): TGTGCCAGCAGCTTCGTCGTGGGGGAGGCCGGGCGACAGGGTTTAGGCAATCAGCCCCAGCATTTT. The chain carries TRBV13 and TRBJ1-5; 7 bases are a match to TRBD1. Germline CDR1 and CDR2: PRHDT and FYEKMQ (reference sequence). V gave up 3 bases and J gave up 2 bases; unmatched junction bases: 25. CDR3 length: 22 residues. Supplemented by reference TRBV13 and TRBJ1-5, the full variable domain reads AAGVIQSPRHLIKEKRETATLKCYPIPRHDTVYWYQQGPGQDPQFLISFYEKMQSDKGSIPDRFSAQQFSDYHSELNMSSLELGDSALYFCASSFVVGEAGRQGLGNQPQHFGDGTRLSIL.

This clone has just one count. V usage is TRBV6-5 and J usage is TRBJ1-3; no clear D. CDR3 length: 15 amino acids. Trimming took 4 bases from V and 0 from J, leaving 10 bases between them. The germline V gene has CDR1 MNHEY and CDR2 SVGAGI. The DNA for the CDR3 is TGTGCCAGCAGTTCAGGCTCCGACTCTGGAAACACCATATATTTT. It encodes CASSSGSDSGNTIYF.

This clone was counted once. The rearrangement uses TRBV7-2 and TRBJ1-2; the D gene is possibly TRBD1 (6 bases). The CDR3 has 14 amino acids. Germline V lookup: CDR1 SGHTA, CDR2 FQGNSA. The V and J ends lost 7 bases and 2 bases respectively, with 14 bases between them. CDR3: CASTPLTGNYGYTF. The CDR3 coding sequence is TGTGCCAGCACCCCCCTGACAGGAAACTATGGCTACACCTTC. Based on the CDR3 plus reference TRBV7-2 and TRBJ1-2, the full variable domain is GAGVSQSPSNKVTEKGKDVELRCDPISGHTALYWYRQSLGQGLEFLIYFQGNSAPDKSGLPSDRFSAERTGGSVSTLTIQRTQQEDSAVYLCASTPLTGNYGYTFGSGTRLTVV.